This T cell receptor (beta chain) comes out of a study of blood T cell repertoires in COVID-19. About the study: The United States, Italy and Spain were the sources of the acute and convalescent COVID-19 samples.

Germline V gene sequence: CDR1 LNHDA, CDR2 SQIVND (reference sequence). This CDR3 contains 16 residues. J was trimmed by 0 bases and V by 4 bases; bases with no gene match: 3. In the authors' workflow: Amplifying reference gene primers gave estimates of nucleated cell counts. Measured with immunoSEQ multiplex PCR; TCRdb has only the in-frame clones, and not every one. V, J and clone size derive from that table, while D and trimming were established from the DNA sequence. In the table there are 150,000 to 200,000 clones, 82% of which are singletons. This clonotype originated in a woman in her 70s with acute or convalescent COVID-19. The chain employs TRBV19 and TRBJ2-4; TRBD2 matches 10 bases. Sequenced sample: peripheral blood. In nucleotides, the CDR3 is TGTGCCAGTAGTAAGGGACTAGCGCTAGCCAAAAACATTCAGTACTTC. Amino acids: CASSKGLALAKNIQYF.